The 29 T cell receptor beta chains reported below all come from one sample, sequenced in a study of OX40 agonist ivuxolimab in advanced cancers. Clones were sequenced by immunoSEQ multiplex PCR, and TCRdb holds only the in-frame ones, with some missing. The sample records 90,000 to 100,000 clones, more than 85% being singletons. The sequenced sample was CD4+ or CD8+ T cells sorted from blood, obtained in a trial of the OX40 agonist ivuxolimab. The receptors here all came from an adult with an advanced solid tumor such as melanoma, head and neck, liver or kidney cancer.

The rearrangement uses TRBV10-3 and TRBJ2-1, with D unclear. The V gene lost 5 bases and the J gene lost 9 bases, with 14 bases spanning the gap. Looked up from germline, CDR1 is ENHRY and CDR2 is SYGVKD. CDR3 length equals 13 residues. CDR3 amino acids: CAISPPAGGEQFF. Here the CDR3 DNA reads TGTGCCATCAGTCCTCCCGCTGGTGGTGAGCAGTTCTTC.

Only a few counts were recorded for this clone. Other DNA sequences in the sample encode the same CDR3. CDR3 DNA: TGTGCCAGCAGTTCGCGCTACGAGCAGTACTTC. Translation gives CASSSRYEQYF. The chain recombines TRBV28 with TRBJ2-7; no definite D call. CDR3 length: 11 residues. Trimming stripped 4 bases from V and 3 bases from J, with 4 bases between. Germline values: CDR1 MDHEN, CDR2 SYDVKM.

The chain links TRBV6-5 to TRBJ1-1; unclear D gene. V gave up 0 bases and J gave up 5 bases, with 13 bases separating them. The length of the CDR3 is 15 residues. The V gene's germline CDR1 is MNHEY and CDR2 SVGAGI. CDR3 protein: CASSYSMGLGTEAFF. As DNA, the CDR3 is TGTGCCAGCAGTTACTCGATGGGGTTGGGGACTGAAGCTTTCTTT.

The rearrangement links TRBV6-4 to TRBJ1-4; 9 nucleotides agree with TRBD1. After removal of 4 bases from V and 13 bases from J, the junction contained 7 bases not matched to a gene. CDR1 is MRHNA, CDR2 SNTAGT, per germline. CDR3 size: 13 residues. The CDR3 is CASSATGGDRLFF. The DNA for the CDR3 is TGTGCCAGCAGTGCGACAGGGGGTGATAGACTGTTTTTT.

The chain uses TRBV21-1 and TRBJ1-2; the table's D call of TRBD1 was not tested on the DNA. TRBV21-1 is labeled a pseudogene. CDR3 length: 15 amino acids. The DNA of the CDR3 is TGTGCCAGCAGCCACTACAGGGGGAACTCCTATGGCTACACCTTC. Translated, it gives CASSHYRGNSYGYTF.

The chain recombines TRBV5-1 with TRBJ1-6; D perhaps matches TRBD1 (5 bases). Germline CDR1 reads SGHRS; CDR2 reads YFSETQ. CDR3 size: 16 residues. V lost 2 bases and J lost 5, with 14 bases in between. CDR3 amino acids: CASSFQGGLDNSPLHF. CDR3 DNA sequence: TGCGCCAGCAGCTTCCAGGGAGGCCTTGATAATTCACCCCTCCACTTT.

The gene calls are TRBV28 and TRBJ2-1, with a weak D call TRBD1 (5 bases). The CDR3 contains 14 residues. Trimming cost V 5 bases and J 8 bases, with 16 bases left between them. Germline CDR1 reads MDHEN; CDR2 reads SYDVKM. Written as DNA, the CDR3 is TGTGCCAGCAGTGCTCCCGGTGTAGGGGATGAGCAGTTCTTC. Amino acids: CASSAPGVGDEQFF.

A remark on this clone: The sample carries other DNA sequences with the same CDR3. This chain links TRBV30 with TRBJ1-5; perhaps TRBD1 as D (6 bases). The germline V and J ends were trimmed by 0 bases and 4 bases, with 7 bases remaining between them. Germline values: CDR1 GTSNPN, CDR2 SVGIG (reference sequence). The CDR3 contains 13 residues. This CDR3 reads CAWSVGQNQPQHF. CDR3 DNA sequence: TGTGCCTGGAGTGTGGGACAAAATCAGCCCCAGCATTTT. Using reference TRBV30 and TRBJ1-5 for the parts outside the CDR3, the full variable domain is SQTIHQWPATLVQPVGSPLSLECTVEGTSNPNLYWYRQAAGRGLQLLFYSVGIGQISSEVPQNLSASRPQDRQFILSSKKLLLSDSGFYLCAWSVGQNQPQHFGDGTRLSIL.

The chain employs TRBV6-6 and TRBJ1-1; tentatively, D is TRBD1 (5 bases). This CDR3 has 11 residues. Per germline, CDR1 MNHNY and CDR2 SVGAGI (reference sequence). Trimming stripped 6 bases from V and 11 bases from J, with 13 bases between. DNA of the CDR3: TGTGCCAGCAGGGCAGGGCCCCGGGCTTTCTTT. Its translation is CASRAGPRAFF.

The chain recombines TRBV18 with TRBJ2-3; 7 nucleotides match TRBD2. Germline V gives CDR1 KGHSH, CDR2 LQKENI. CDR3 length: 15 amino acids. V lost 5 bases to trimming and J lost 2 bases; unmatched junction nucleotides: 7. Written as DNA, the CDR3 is TGTGCCAGCTCAGCGGTTAGCGGGCTCACAGATACGCAGTATTTT. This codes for CASSAVSGLTDTQYF.

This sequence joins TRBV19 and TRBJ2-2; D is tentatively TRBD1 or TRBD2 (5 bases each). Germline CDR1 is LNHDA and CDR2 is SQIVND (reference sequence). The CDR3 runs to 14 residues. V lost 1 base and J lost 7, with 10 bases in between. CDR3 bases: TGTGCCAGTAGTATAGGAGGGGTTGGCGGGGAGCTGTTTTTT. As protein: CASSIGGVGGELFF.

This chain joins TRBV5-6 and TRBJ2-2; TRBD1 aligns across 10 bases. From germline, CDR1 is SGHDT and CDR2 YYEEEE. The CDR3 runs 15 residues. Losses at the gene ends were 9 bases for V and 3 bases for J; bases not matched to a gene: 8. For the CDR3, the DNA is TGTGCCACGGACAGGGGGTTAGGGGACACCGGGGAGCTGTTTTTT. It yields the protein CATDRGLGDTGELFF. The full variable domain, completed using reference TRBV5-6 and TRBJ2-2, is DAGVTQSPTHLIKTRGQQVTLRCSPKSGHDTVSWYQQALGQGPQFIFQYYEEEERQRGNFPDRFSGHQFPNYSSELNVNALLLGDSALYLCATDRGLGDTGELFFGEGSRLTVL.

DNA for the CDR3: TGTGCCAGCAGAAGGGGGGACAGGCGGGAAAAACTGTTTTTT. Encoded protein: CASRRGDRREKLFF. The chain combines TRBV6-5 with TRBJ1-4; 8 bases fit TRBD1. Germline CDR1 is MNHEY and CDR2 is SVGAGI. The junction had 8 bases not matched to a gene; V was cut back by 6 bases and J by 8 bases. The CDR3 spans 14 residues.

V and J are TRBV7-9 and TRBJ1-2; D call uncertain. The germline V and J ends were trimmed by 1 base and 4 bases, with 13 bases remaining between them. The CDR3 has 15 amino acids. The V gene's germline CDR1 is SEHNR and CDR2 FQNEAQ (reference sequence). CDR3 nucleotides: TGTGCCAGCAGCTTAGAGGCCAGTTCTGGCTATGGCTACACCTTC. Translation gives CASSLEASSGYGYTF.

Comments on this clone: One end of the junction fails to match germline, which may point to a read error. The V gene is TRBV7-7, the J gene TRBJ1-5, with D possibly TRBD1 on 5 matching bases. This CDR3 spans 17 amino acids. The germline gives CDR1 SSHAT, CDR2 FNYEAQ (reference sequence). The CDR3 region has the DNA TGTGCTAGCAGCACCCCCCCCGGACACAACCAACATCAGCCCCAGCATTTT. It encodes CASSTPPGHNQHQPQHF.

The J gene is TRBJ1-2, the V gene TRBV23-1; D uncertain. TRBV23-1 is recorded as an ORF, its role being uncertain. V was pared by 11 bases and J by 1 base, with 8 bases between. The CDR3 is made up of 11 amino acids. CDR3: CALRSNYGYTF. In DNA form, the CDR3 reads TGCGCCCTACGTAGTAACTATGGCTACACCTTC.

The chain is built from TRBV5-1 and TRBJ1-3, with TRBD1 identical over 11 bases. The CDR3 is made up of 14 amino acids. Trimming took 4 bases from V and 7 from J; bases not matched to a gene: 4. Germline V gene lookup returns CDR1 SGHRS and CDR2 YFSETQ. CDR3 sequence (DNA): TGCGCCAGCAGCCCCGGACAGGGGGCCAACACCATATATTTT. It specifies CASSPGQGANTIYF.

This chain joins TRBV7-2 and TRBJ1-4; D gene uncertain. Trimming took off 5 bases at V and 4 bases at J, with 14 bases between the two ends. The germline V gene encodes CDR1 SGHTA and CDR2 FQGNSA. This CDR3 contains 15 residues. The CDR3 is CASSPTSNNNEKLFF. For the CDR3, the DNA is TGTGCCAGCAGCCCAACCAGCAACAATAATGAAAAACTGTTTTTT.

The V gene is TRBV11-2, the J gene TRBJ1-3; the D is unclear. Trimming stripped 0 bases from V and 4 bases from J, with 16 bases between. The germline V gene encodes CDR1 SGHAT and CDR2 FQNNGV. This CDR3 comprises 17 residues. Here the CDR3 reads CASSLDLAAVSGNTIYF. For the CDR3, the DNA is TGTGCCAGCAGCTTAGATCTGGCGGCGGTTTCCGGAAACACCATATATTTT.

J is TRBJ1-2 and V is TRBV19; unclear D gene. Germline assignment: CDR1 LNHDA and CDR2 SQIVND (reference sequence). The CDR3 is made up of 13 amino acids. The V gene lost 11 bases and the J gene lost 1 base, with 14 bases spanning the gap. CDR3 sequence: CASYTGNNYGYTF. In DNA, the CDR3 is TGTGCCTCCTACACGGGAAATAACTATGGCTACACCTTC.

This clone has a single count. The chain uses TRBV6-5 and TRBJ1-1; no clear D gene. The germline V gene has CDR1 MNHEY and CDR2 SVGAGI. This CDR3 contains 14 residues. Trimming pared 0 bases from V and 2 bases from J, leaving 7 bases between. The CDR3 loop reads CASSYSRTNTEAFF. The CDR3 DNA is TGTGCCAGCAGTTACTCACGGACTAACACTGAAGCTTTCTTT.

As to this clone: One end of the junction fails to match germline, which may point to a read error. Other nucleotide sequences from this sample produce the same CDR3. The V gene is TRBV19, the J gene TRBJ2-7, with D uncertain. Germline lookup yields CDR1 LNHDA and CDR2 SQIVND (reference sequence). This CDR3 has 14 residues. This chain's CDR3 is CASSSALSSYEQYF. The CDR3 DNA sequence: TGTGCCAGTAGTTCGGCTCTATCTTCCTACGAGCAGTATTTC.

CDR3 in DNA: TGTGCCAGCAGCCAGAGGAGGGAGGGCCTATCCTACGAGCAGTACTTC. Amino acid sequence: CASSQRREGLSYEQYF. The chain couples TRBV7-2 to TRBJ2-7, with 7 positions matching TRBD2. Trimming removed 5 bases from V and 1 base from J; junction bases left unmatched: 11. The CDR3 covers 16 residues. The germline V gene encodes CDR1 SGHTA and CDR2 FQGNSA.

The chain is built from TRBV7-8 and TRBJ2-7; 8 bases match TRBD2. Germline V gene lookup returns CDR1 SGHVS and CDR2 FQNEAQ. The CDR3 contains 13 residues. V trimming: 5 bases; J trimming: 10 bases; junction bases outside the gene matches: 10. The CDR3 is CASSPIIAGQQYV. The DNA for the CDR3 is TGTGCCAGCAGCCCTATAATAGCGGGGCAACAGTACGTC.

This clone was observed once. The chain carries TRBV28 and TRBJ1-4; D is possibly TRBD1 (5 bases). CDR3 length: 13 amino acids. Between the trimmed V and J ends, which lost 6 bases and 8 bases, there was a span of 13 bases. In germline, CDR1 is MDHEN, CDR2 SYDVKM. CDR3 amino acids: CASSGREYEKLFF. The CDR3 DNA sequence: TGTGCCAGCAGCGGCAGGGAATACGAAAAACTGTTTTTT.

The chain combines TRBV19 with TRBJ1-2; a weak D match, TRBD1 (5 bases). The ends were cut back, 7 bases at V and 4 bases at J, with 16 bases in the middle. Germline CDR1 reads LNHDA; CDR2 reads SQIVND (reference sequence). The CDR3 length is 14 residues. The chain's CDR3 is CASTGTGGGYGYTF. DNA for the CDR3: TGTGCCAGTACGGGAACGGGGGGAGGCTATGGCTACACCTTC.

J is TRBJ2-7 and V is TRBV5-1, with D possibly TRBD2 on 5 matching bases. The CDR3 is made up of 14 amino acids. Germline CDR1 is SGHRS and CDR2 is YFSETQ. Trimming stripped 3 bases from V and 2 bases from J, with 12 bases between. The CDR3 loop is CASSSGPGTYEQYF. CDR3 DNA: TGCGCCAGCAGCTCTGGCCCGGGGACCTACGAGCAGTACTTC.

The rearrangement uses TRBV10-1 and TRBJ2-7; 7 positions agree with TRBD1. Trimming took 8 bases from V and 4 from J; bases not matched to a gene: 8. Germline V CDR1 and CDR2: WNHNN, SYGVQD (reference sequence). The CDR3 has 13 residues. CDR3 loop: CASQYGTEYEQYV. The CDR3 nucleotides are TGCGCCAGCCAATATGGGACAGAATACGAGCAGTACGTC.

Here the CDR3 reads CASSYGRRVDTEAFF. DNA for the CDR3: TGTGCCAGCAGTTACGGCCGACGGGTTGACACTGAAGCTTTCTTT. The chain links TRBV6-5 to TRBJ1-1; D is uncertain. V lost 2 bases and J 3 bases, leaving 13 bases between the germline ends. The CDR3 has 15 residues. The V gene's germline CDR1 is MNHEY and CDR2 SVGAGI.